This note documents a single T cell receptor beta chain sequence. This clonotype was seen ten or more times. Its recognized antigen is unknown. Per-nucleotide qualities are absent, and no much larger clonotype sits a single base away. The TCR beta CDR3 regions were amplified from the RNA transcripts. The first round of RT-PCR for the TCR CDR3 was performed with the HTBI primer set and the Qiagen OneStep RT-PCR kit. A second multiplex PCR round built the libraries, followed by size selection and purification. The libraries were sequenced on an Illumina HiSeq2000 using paired-end 100 bp reads. Regarding the original processing steps: SOAPnuke was used to process the raw data, throwing out any read that contained adapters or uncalled bases, had a mean Phred below 15, or lacked an exact constant-primer or identifier match. COPE v1.2.5 was used to merge high-quality paired reads, and clonotypes were defined as unique nucleotide sequences. MiTCR v1.1 was used to align the clonotypes against IMGT TRBV, TRBD and TRBJ reference segments. The analysis was restricted to V-J combinations with a frequency above 0.0001, which together covered 99% to 99.2% of the repertoires. A TCS score was defined as the ratio of F50 (clonal expansion) to E x V (chaos), with BLOSUM62-based TCRdist applied between CDR3 peptides within each V-J. Welch's t-statistics and random forest reduced around 550 V-J features to under 15, which were used in a naive Bayes classifier (R e1071). TCRdb redid the processing of the public reads, applying fastp at Q25 and MiXCR, and retained in-frame beta chains. Rows matching on CDR3 protein sequence are summarized as one entry with the most common DNA and genes. The V and J calls come from TCRdb's annotation, not from the publication. This sample holds 550,000 to 650,000 distinct CDR3 sequences; around 13% were observed only once. The ten largest clonotypes hold approximately 5.7% of the sample.

The data are from a study of T cells in Graves' hyperthyroidism and ophthalmopathy (dated by TCRdb to between 2019 and 2020). As for the study more broadly: Peripheral blood was collected at initial diagnosis, before any treatment. After sampling, hyperthyroidism patients received methimazole starting at 30 mg daily, and ophthalmopathy patients received high-dose intravenous methylprednisolone. The paper reports TCR Vbeta CDR3 sequencing of over 120 peripheral blood samples: 43 ophthalmopathy, about 75 hyperthyroidism and roughly 17 progressor patients. To identify TCR V-J signatures that set the groups apart, the researchers used a discovery cohort of about a hundred patients, made up of 40 to 45 with Graves' ophthalmopathy and 57 with stable Graves' hyperthyroidism. For training and testing, the 100 or so patients in the discovery cohort were randomly divided in a 7:3 ratio. The study also compared thyroid tissue and blood T-cell repertoires from over 5 Graves' hyperthyroidism patients. An independent validation cohort of around 19 hyperthyroidism patients and about 16 patients who later progressed to ophthalmopathy tested prospective prediction of ophthalmopathy. Study-level results and caveats: A 13 V-J signature model separated ophthalmopathy from stable hyperthyroidism, with around 91% sensitivity and 81.08% specificity in cross-validation and 80%/75% in testing. Most expanded thyroid clonotypes (frequency above 0.001) were also found in blood, which suggests that blood repertoires may mirror thyroid immune responses. No statistical method was used to set the sample size in advance, and investigators knew the group allocation. In validation, the model predicted progression to ophthalmopathy with over 60% sensitivity and 72% to 85% specificity, a median of about six months before onset.

According to the germline V gene, CDR1 reads ENHRY and CDR2 reads SYGVKD. V lost 0 bases and J lost 4 bases, and the count of bases not matched to a germline gene is 5. From the cysteine up to the phenylalanine, the CDR3 has a length of 15 residues. The CDR3 DNA has 45 bases and is translated from base 1. Hyperthyroidism patients were newly diagnosed, had a disease duration of under 2 months, and were aged 18 to 65 years. Any patient with an uncontrolled infection, another autoimmune disease, pregnancy or lactation was excluded. Clinical symptoms, serum thyroxine and TRAb, thyroid ultrasound, and orbital computed tomography formed the basis for the diagnoses. For progressor patients, blood was drawn at the first diagnosis of hyperthyroidism, before any ophthalmopathy symptoms had appeared. PBMCs were separated from under 12 ml of fresh peripheral blood using Ficoll-Paque density gradient centrifugation. Patients classed as progressors first received a Graves' hyperthyroidism diagnosis and then went on to develop ophthalmopathy during follow-up. Total RNA was extracted using Trizol reagent, and RNA quality was assessed on an Agilent 2100 Bioanalyzer.

Material for sequencing was blood. The receptor was derived from a woman aged 25 to 45 with Graves' hyperthyroidism that later progressed to Graves' ophthalmopathy. The receptor chain draws on TRBV10-3 and TRBJ2-5; 7 central nucleotides agree with TRBD2. The DNA sequence reads TGTGCCATCAGTGAGTCGGAGGGAGGGCCAGAGACCCAGTACTTC. It codes for CAISESEGGPETQYF.